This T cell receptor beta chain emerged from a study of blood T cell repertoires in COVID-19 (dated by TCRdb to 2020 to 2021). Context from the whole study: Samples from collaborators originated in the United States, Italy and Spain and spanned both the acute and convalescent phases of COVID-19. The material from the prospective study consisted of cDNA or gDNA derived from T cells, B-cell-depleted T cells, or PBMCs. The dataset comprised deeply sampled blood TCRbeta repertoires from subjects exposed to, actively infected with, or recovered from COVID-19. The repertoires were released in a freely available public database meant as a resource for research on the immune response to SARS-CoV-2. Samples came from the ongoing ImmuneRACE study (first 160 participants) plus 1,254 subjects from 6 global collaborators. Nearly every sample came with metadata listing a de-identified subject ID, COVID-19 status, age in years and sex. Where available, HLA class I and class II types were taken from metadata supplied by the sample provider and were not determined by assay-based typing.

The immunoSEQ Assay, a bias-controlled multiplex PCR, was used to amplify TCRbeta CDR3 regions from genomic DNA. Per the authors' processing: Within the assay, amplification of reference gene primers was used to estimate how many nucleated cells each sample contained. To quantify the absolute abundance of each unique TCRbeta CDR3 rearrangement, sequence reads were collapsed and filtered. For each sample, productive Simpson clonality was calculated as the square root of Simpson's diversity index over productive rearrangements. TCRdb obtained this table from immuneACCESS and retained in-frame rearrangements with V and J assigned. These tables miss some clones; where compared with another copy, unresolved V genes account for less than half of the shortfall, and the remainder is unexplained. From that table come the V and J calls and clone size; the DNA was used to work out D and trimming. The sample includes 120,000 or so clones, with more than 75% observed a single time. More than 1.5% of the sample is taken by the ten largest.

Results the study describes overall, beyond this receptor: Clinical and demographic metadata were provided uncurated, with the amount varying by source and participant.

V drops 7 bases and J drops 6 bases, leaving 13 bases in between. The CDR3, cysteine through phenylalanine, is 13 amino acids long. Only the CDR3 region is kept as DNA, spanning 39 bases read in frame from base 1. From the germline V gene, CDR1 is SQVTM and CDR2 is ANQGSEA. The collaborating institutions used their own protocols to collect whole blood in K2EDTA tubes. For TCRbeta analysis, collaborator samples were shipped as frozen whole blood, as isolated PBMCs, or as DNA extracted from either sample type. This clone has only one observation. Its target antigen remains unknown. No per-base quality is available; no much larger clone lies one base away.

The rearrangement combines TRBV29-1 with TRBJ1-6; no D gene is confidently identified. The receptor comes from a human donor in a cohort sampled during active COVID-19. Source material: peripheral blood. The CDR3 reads CSARDGLNSPLHF. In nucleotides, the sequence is TGCAGCGCGCGGGATGGCCTTAATTCACCCCTCCACTTT.